Reported below is one T cell receptor beta chain. Its specificity is not known. The data belong to a study of shared clonotypes between healthy human individuals. V lost 0 bases to trimming and J lost 0 bases; unmatched junction nucleotides: 12. The germline CDR1 and CDR2 sequences are SGHAT and FQNNGV. The CDR3 is 20 amino acids. Positively selected for CCR7, the CD45RO-negative cells used as naive CD8 cells excluded terminally differentiated effector memory CD45RA+ cells. Study-level results: When naive CD4 clonotypes were compared across a few donors, roughly 4.9% were shared. Clonotypes not shared had lower generation probabilities than those common to all four donors.

The table came from immunoSEQ multiplex PCR; TCRdb's copy has only in-frame clones and leaves some out. The profile shows about 2.1 million clones, under 95% of them singletons. The receptor was derived from a man aged 18 to 35 in good health. Some clones in this sample may be carry-over from other donors' samples. The sequencing sample was made of naive CD8+ T cells from PBMCs. The chain recombines TRBV11-2 with TRBJ2-2; 8 bases agree with TRBD1. CDR3 residues: CASSLEDFRTGLPNTGELFF. The CDR3 nucleotides read TGTGCCAGCAGCTTAGAAGATTTCCGGACAGGGTTACCGAACACCGGGGAGCTGTTTTTT. Variable domain in full (rest from reference TRBV11-2 and TRBJ2-2): EAGVAQSPRYKIIEKRQSVAFWCNPISGHATLYWYQQILGQGPKLLIQFQNNGVVDDSQLPKDRFSAERLKGVDSTLKIQPAKLEDSAVYLCASSLEDFRTGLPNTGELFFGEGSRLTVL.